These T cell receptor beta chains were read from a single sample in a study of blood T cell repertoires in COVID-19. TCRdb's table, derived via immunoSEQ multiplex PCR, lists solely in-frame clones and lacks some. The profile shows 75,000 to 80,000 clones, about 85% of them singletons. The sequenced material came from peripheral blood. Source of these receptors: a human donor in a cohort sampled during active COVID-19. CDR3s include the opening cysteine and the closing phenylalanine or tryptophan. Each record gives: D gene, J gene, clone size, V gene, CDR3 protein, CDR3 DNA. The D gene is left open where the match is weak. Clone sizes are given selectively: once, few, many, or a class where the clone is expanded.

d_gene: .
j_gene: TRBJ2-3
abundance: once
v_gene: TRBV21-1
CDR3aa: CASSKKASGTSGYTDTQYF
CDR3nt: TGTGCCAGCAGCAAAAAAGCCTCCGGGACTAGCGGATACACAGATACGCAGTATTTT

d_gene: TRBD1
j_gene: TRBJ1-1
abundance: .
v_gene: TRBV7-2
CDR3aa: CASSPFGTVNTEAFF
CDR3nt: TGTGCCAGCAGCCCCTTCGGGACAGTGAACACTGAAGCTTTCTTT

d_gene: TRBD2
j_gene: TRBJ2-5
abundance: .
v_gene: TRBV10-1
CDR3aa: CASNSGAGETQYF
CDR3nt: TGCGCCAGCAATAGCGGGGCCGGGGAGACCCAGTACTTC

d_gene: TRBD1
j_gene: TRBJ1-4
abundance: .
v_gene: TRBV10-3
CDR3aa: CAIRPGTGDEKLFF
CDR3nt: TGTGCCATCAGACCCGGGACAGGGGACGAAAAACTGTTTTTT

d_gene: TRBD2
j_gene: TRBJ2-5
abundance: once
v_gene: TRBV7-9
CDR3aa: CASSSGTSGRAAETQYF
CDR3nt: TGTGCCAGCAGCTCCGGGACTAGCGGGAGGGCCGCAGAGACCCAGTACTTC

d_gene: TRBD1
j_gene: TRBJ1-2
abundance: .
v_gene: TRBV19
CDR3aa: CASSTPGQGAFGYTF
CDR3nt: TGTGCCAGTAGTACCCCGGGACAGGGGGCATTTGGCTACACCTTC

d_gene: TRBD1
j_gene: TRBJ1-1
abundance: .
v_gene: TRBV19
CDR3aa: CASRDRLNTEAFF
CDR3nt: TGTGCCAGCAGGGACAGATTGAACACTGAAGCTTTCTTT

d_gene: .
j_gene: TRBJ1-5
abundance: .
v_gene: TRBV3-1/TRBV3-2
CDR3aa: CASSPGPPSQGPANQPQHF
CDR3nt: TGTGCCAGCAGCCCAGGTCCCCCTAGCCAGGGGCCTGCGAATCAGCCCCAGCATTTT

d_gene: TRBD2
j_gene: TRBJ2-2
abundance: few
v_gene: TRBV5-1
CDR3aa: CASSPRGAANTGELFF
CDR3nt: TGCGCCAGCAGCCCGCGGGGGGCCGCGAACACCGGGGAGCTGTTTTTT

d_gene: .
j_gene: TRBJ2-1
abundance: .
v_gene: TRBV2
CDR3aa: CASSQGLASVYNEQFF
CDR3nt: TGTGCCAGCAGTCAAGGTCTAGCCTCCGTCTACAATGAGCAGTTCTTC

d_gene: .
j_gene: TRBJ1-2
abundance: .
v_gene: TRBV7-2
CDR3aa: CASSLPPAGSYGYTF
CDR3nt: TGTGCCAGCAGCCTACCACCTGCAGGTTCCTATGGCTACACCTTC

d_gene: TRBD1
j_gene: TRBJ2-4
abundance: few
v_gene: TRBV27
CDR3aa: CASSSPGQGVAKNIQYF
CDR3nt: TGTGCCAGCAGTTCCCCGGGACAGGGGGTGGCCAAAAACATTCAGTACTTC

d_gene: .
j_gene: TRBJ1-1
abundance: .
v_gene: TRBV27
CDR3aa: CASTTGTEAFF
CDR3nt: TGTGCCAGCACGACAGGCACTGAAGCTTTCTTT

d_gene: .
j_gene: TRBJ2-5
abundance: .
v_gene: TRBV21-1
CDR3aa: CASSKWTRDRGRETQYF
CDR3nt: TGTGCCAGCAGCAAGTGGACACGGGACAGGGGGCGGGAGACCCAGTACTTC

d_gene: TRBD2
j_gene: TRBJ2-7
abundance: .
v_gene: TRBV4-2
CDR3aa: CASSQEITPPAGAYEQYF
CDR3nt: TGTGCCAGCAGCCAAGAAATAACCCCGCCAGCGGGAGCGTACGAGCAGTACTTC

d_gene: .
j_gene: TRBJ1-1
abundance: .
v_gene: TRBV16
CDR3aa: CASSQSFGRGGEAFF
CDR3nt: TGTGCCAGCAGCCAATCCTTTGGACGAGGGGGAGAAGCTTTCTTT

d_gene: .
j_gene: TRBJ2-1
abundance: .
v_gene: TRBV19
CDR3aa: CATNAGGSSYNEQFF
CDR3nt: TGTGCCACTAACGCGGGCGGAAGCTCCTACAATGAGCAGTTCTTC

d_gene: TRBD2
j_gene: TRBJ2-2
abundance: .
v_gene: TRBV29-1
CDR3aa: CSVTGTRNTGELFF
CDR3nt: TGCAGCGTCACAGGGACTAGGAACACCGGGGAGCTGTTTTTT

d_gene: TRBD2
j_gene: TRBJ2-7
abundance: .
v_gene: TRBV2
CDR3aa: CASSESLVRGGIYEQYF
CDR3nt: TGTGCCAGCAGTGAGTCCCTTGTCCGCGGGGGAATCTACGAGCAGTACTTC

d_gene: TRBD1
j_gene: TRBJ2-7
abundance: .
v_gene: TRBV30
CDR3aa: CAWSGWQGAWEQYF
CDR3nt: TGTGCCTGGAGTGGGTGGCAGGGGGCATGGGAGCAGTACTTC

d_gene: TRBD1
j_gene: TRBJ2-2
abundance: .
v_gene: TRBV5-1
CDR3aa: CASSRIPGQGTGELFF
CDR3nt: TGCGCCAGCAGCCGGATACCGGGACAGGGAACCGGGGAGCTGTTTTTT

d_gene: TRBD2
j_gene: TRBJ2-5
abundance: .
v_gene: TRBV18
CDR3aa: CASSPPGTSGQETQYF
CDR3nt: TGTGCCAGCTCACCACCAGGGACTAGCGGACAAGAGACCCAGTACTTC